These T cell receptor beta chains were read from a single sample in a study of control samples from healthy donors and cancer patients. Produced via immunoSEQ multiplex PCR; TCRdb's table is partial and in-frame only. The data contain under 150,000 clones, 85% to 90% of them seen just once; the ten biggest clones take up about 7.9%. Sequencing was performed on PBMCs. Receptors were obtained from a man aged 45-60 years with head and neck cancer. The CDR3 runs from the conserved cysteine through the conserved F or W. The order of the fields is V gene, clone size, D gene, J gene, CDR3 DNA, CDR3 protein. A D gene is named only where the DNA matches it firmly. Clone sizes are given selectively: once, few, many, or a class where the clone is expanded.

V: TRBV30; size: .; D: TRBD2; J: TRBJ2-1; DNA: TGTGCCTGGAGTACAACCATCACTAGCGGGGGGGCGTTGTTCTCCTACAATGAGCAGTTCTTC; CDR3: CAWSTTITSGGALFSYNEQFF
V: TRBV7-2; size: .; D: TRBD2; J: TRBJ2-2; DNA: TGTGCCAGCAGCCAAAACCTAGCGGGCACCGGGGAGCTGTTTTTT; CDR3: CASSQNLAGTGELFF
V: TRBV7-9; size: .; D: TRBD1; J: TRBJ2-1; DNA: TGTGCCAGCAGCCCTAGGGACAGGGCCTCTTCCAATGAGCAGTTCTTC; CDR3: CASSPRDRASSNEQFF
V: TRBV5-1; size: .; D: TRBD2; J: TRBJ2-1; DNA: TGCGCCAGCAGCTTGCGGCCGGGAGGGACTACCACTTACAATGAGCAGTTCTTC; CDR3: CASSLRPGGTTTYNEQFF
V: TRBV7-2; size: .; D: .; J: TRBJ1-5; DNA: TGTGCCAGCAGCTTATGGGCGGATAGCAATCAGCCCCAGCATTTT; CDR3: CASSLWADSNQPQHF
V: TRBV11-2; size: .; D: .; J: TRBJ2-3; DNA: TGTGCCAGCAGCTTAGGGGCGGGGCAGGGAGATACGCAGTATTTT; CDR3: CASSLGAGQGDTQYF
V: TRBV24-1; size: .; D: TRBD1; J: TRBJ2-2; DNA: TGTGCCACCAGTGATCCAATTGACAGGGACACCGGGGAGCTGTTTTTT; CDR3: CATSDPIDRDTGELFF
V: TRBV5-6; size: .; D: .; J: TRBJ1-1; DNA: TGTGCCAGCAGCCGTTGGGGCGGCACTGAAGCTTTCTTT; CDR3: CASSRWGGTEAFF
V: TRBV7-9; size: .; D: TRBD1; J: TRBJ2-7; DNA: TGTGCCAGCAGCAGCCCGGGGACAGGGGACTACGAGCAGTACTTC; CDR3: CASSSPGTGDYEQYF
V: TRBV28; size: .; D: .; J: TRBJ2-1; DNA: TGTGCCAGCGGGAGAGGCGGTCGGGCGGGTGAGCAGTTCTTC; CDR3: CASGRGGRAGEQFF
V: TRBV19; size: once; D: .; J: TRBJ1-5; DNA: TGTGCCAGTACCCCACGGAGAGCCCAGCCCCAGCATTTT; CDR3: CASTPRRAQPQHF
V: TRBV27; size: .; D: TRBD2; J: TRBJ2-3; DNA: TGTGCCAGCAGTGCCTTTGGCGGGAGGATGGGCACAGATACGCAGTATTTT; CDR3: CASSAFGGRMGTDTQYF
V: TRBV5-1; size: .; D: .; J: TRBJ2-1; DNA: TGCGCCAGTAGCTTTCGTGGGGGGCGCGGCTCCTACAATGAGCAGTTCTTC; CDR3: CASSFRGGRGSYNEQFF